Each of the 28 T cell receptor beta chains below was sequenced from the same sample in a study of shared clonotypes between healthy human individuals. This table comes from immunoSEQ multiplex PCR, and its TCRdb copy is limited to in-frame clones, with some not included. In the table there are about a million clones, 70% to 80% of which are singletons. The sequenced sample consisted of memory CD4+ T cells sorted from blood. Subset denoted: CD45RA-negative fraction. The source is a man aged 18 to 30 in good health.

J is TRBJ1-2 and V is TRBV5-6; D call uncertain. The ends were cut back, 2 bases at V and 5 bases at J, with 16 bases in the middle. The CDR3 length is 15 residues. CDR1 is SGHDT, CDR2 YYEEEE, per germline. The DNA of the CDR3 is TGTGCCAGCAGCTTAGGGCCTCCTGATCCGTATGGCTACACCTTC. This sequence encodes CASSLGPPDPYGYTF.

J is TRBJ2-3 and V is TRBV4-1; D may correspond to TRBD1 or TRBD2 (5 bases each). The CDR3 has 16 residues. CDR1 MGHRA and CDR2 YSYEKL come from the germline V gene. V lost 0 bases to trimming and J lost 0 bases, with 10 bases between them. The CDR3: CASSQDGGASTDTQYF. The CDR3 DNA follows: TGCGCCAGCAGCCAAGATGGGGGTGCTAGCACAGATACGCAGTATTTT.

This CDR3 is CASSAGGGIKSEQYF. The DNA for the CDR3 is TGTGCCAGCAGTGCCGGGGGCGGCATTAAATCCGAGCAGTACTTC. This rearrangement joins TRBV6-6 to TRBJ2-7; D tentatively fits TRBD1 or TRBD2 (6 bases each). The CDR3 has 15 residues. Germline loops: CDR1 MNHNY, CDR2 SVGAGI (reference sequence). V lost 5 bases and J lost 6, with 20 bases in between.

This chain links TRBV2 with TRBJ1-4, with 7 bases fitting TRBD1. V gave up 6 bases and J gave up 6 bases; unmatched junction bases: 7. Germline-derived CDR1 and CDR2 are SNHLY and FYNNEI. CDR3 length equals 14 residues. The CDR3 loop is CASREQGRHEKLFF. The CDR3 region has the DNA TGTGCCAGCAGGGAACAGGGGAGGCATGAAAAACTGTTTTTT.

CDR3 loop: CASSIGGGSSYNEQFF. In nucleotides, the CDR3 is TGTGCCAGTAGTATAGGGGGCGGCAGCTCCTACAATGAGCAGTTCTTC. This sequence joins TRBV19 and TRBJ2-1; D is possibly TRBD1 (5 bases). This CDR3 has 16 amino acids. Germline V gives CDR1 LNHDA, CDR2 SQIVND (reference sequence). Trimming pared 1 base from V and 0 bases from J, leaving 10 bases between. The full variable domain, rest sourced from reference TRBV19 and TRBJ2-1, is DGGITQSPKYLFRKEGQNVTLSCEQNLNHDAMYWYRQDPGQGLRLIYYSQIVNDFQKGDIAEGYSVSREKKESFPLTVTSAQKNPTAFYLCASSIGGGSSYNEQFFGPGTRLTVL.

This clone was counted ten times or more. This chain uses TRBV6-1 with TRBJ2-2; TRBD1 aligns across 10 bases. V shed 8 bases, J shed 0 bases, and the junction held 3 bases outside the gene matches. Germline V gene sequence: CDR1 MNHNS, CDR2 SASEGT. The CDR3 is 15 residues long. The CDR3 nucleotides are TGTGCCAGCGGGACAGGGGCCGCGAACACCGGGGAGCTGTTTTTT. Translating it yields CASGTGAANTGELFF.

V is TRBV28 and J is TRBJ1-5; possibly TRBD1 for D (5 bases). CDR3 length: 13 amino acids. Per germline, CDR1 MDHEN and CDR2 SYDVKM. Trimming left V 3 bases short and J 9 bases short, with 12 bases between. CDR3 nucleotides: TGTGCCAGCAGTTTCAGGGCCGCGGGGCCCCAGCATTTT. It codes for CASSFRAAGPQHF.

In this sample, this clone turned up once. The chain recombines TRBV5-1 with TRBJ1-4; D is undetermined. The V and J ends lost 2 bases and 4 bases respectively, with 9 bases between them. The CDR3 is 14 residues long. CDR1 and CDR2 from the germline V gene are SGHRS and YFSETQ. In nucleotides, the CDR3 is TGCGCCAGCAGCTTACAGCCAAGTAATGAAAAACTGTTTTTT. This codes for CASSLQPSNEKLFF.

This chain uses TRBV7-9 with TRBJ2-5; D gene unclear. Germline values: CDR1 SEHNR, CDR2 FQNEAQ (reference sequence). With 5 bases removed from V and 3 bases from J, the gap between germline ends came to 10 bases. There are 13 residues in the CDR3. For the CDR3, the DNA is TGTGCCAGCAGCGGGGTCCGTGAAGAGACCCAGTACTTC. This gives the protein CASSGVREETQYF.

The chain links TRBV4-3 to TRBJ2-1; 14 bases agree with TRBD2. Germline V lookup: CDR1 LGHNA, CDR2 YSLEER. The CDR3 contains 16 residues. V gave up 4 bases and J gave up 7 bases; unmatched junction bases: 6. The CDR3 DNA reads as TGCGCCAGCAGCCCGGAACGGACTAGCGGGAGGAATGAGCAGTTCTTC. This gives the protein CASSPERTSGRNEQFF.

The chain employs TRBV15 and TRBJ1-4; 10 bases agree with TRBD1. Germline trimming cut 1 base from V and 3 bases from J; bases unmatched to any gene: 11. Looked up from germline, CDR1 is LNHNV and CDR2 is YYDKDF (reference sequence). The CDR3 is made up of 19 amino acids. CDR3 in DNA: TGTGCCACCAGCAGAGCCCGGGACAGGGGAAAATTGGCTAATGAAAAACTGTTTTTT. Encoded protein: CATSRARDRGKLANEKLFF.

This clone was seen more than once but under ten times. V usage is TRBV10-3 and J usage is TRBJ1-4; D is unclear. This CDR3 comprises 14 residues. CDR1 and CDR2 from the germline V gene are ENHRY and SYGVKD. Trimming cost V 3 bases and J 3 bases, with 8 bases left between them. The CDR3: CAISDDLSNEKLFF. The CDR3 DNA is TGTGCCATCAGTGATGACCTATCTAATGAAAAACTGTTTTTT.

V and J are TRBV5-4 and TRBJ2-3; TRBD1 matches 8 bases. CDR1 and CDR2 from the germline V gene are SGHNT and YYREEE (reference sequence). V was pared by 5 bases and J by 4 bases, with 3 bases of the junction left unmatched. This CDR3 has 13 amino acids. Here the CDR3 reads CASRIQGADTQYF. DNA for the CDR3: TGTGCCAGCAGGATACAGGGGGCAGATACGCAGTATTTT.

In its sample, this clone was seen once. This chain uses TRBV9 with TRBJ2-5; a weak D match, TRBD2 (5 bases). The CDR3 is 15 residues long. V dropped 7 bases and J dropped 0 bases, with 16 bases sitting between them. The germline CDR1 and CDR2 sequences are SGDLS and YYNGEE. In DNA form, the CDR3 reads TGTGCCAGCGCGTGGTCGGACTCAAACCAAGAGACCCAGTACTTC. Residues: CASAWSDSNQETQYF.

CDR3 sequence: CASSSLLTGGGNTIYF. DNA of the CDR3: TGTGCCAGCAGCTCGCTATTGACAGGGGGTGGAAACACCATATATTTT. The chain couples TRBV5-6 to TRBJ1-3, with TRBD1 matching over 9 bases. The CDR3 is 16 residues long. After removal of 3 bases from V and 3 bases from J, the junction contained 7 bases not matched to a gene. The germline V gene encodes CDR1 SGHDT and CDR2 YYEEEE.

A note on this clone: This probably arose from a read error, given a far larger clone one base away. This sample includes further DNA sequences coding for the same CDR3. CDR3 nucleotides: TGTGCCAGCAGCCTCTCTGGAAACACCATATATTTT. As protein: CASSLSGNTIYF. The chain joins TRBV7-9 to TRBJ1-3; D remains unclear. Germline CDR1 and CDR2: SEHNR and FQNEAQ (reference sequence). The length of the CDR3 is 12 residues. Trimming pared 5 bases from V and 0 bases from J, leaving 2 bases between.

The chain is built from TRBV27 and TRBJ1-5; D uncertain. The CDR3 is 14 amino acids. V gave up 8 bases and J gave up 6 bases, with 17 bases separating them. CDR1 is MNHEY and CDR2 is SMNVEV in the germline V gene (reference sequence). This chain's CDR3 is CASRATGIGQPQHF. The CDR3 nucleotides read TGTGCCAGCCGGGCCACGGGCATAGGTCAGCCCCAGCATTTT.

J is TRBJ1-2 and V is TRBV10-3; 8 nucleotides agree with TRBD1. The V segment lost 4 bases and the J segment 4 bases; nucleotides outside the gene matches: 5. Per the germline V gene, CDR1 is ENHRY and CDR2 is SYGVKD. The CDR3 loop spans 14 amino acids. The CDR3 is CAISVDREGYGYTF. In DNA form, the CDR3 reads TGTGCCATCAGTGTGGACAGGGAGGGCTATGGCTACACCTTC.

The chain is built from TRBV5-6 and TRBJ1-1, with 7 bases lining up with TRBD1. V lost 4 bases to trimming and J lost 0 bases; unmatched junction nucleotides: 3. The germline V gene encodes CDR1 SGHDT and CDR2 YYEEEE. The CDR3 runs to 14 residues. The CDR3 loop is CASSVGQVNTEAFF. The CDR3 region has the DNA TGTGCCAGCAGCGTCGGACAGGTGAACACTGAAGCTTTCTTT. Together with reference TRBV5-6 and TRBJ1-1, the CDR3 gives the full variable domain: DAGVTQSPTHLIKTRGQQVTLRCSPKSGHDTVSWYQQALGQGPQFIFQYYEEEERQRGNFPDRFSGHQFPNYSSELNVNALLLGDSALYLCASSVGQVNTEAFFGQGTRLTVV.

The gene calls are TRBV4-1 and TRBJ1-6; 7 nucleotides align to TRBD1. The CDR3 spans 14 residues. Germline V CDR1 and CDR2: MGHRA, YSYEKL. J lost 10 bases, V lost 2 bases, and 5 bases had no gene match. This chain's CDR3 is CASSQLRDRSPLHF. The CDR3 nucleotides read TGCGCCAGCAGCCAACTCCGGGACAGATCACCCCTCCACTTT.

This clone has just one count. V usage is TRBV5-1 and J usage is TRBJ2-3; D uncertain. V lost 0 bases to trimming and J lost 6 bases, with 14 bases between them. There are 15 residues in the CDR3. The germline gives CDR1 SGHRS, CDR2 YFSETQ. CDR3 region: CASSLAGPLRDTQYF. CDR3 DNA sequence: TGCGCCAGCAGCTTGGCCGGCCCCCTGAGGGATACGCAGTATTTT. The entire variable domain, with the rest obtained from reference TRBV5-1 and TRBJ2-3, is as follows: KAGVTQTPRYLIKTRGQQVTLSCSPISGHRSVSWYQQTPGQGLQFLFEYFSETQRNKGNFPGRFSGRQFSNSRSEMNVSTLELGDSALYLCASSLAGPLRDTQYFGPGTRLTVL.

The chain joins TRBV10-1 to TRBJ2-3, with 9 bases that match TRBD2. The CDR3 has 15 residues. Trimming removed 3 bases from V and 0 bases from J; junction bases left unmatched: 1. Germline-derived CDR1 and CDR2 are WNHNN and SYGVQD (reference sequence). The CDR3 bases are TGCGCCAGCAGTGATGGGACTAGCAGCACAGATACGCAGTATTTT. Translating gives CASSDGTSSTDTQYF.

This clone appeared once. This chain joins TRBV19 and TRBJ2-2, with 7 bases identical to TRBD1. This CDR3 has 15 amino acids. V shed 10 bases, J shed 3 bases, and the junction held 11 bases outside the gene matches. Germline CDR1 reads LNHDA; CDR2 reads SQIVND (reference sequence). CDR3 sequence: CATAPGTVDTGELFF. CDR3 coding DNA: TGTGCCACCGCTCCCGGGACAGTAGACACCGGGGAGCTGTTTTTT.

The V gene is TRBV7-2, the J gene TRBJ1-4, with TRBD1 as a possible D gene (5 bases). CDR1 SGHTA and CDR2 FQGNSA come from the germline V gene. The CDR3 consists of 14 residues. The V end was cut by 2 bases, the J end by 7 bases, with 11 bases between. The CDR3 region has the DNA TGTGCCAGCAGCTTACGGGGCAGGAGTGAAAAACTGTTTTTT. Translation: CASSLRGRSEKLFF.

This clone was found a few times. V is TRBV5-6 and J is TRBJ1-5; tentative D call: TRBD1 (6 bases). The CDR3 runs to 13 residues. CDR1 and CDR2 from the germline V gene are SGHDT and YYEEEE. Between the trimmed V and J ends, which lost 5 bases and 6 bases, there was a span of 12 bases. The CDR3 loop reads CASSLGGTQPQHF. The CDR3 coding sequence is TGTGCCAGCAGTTTAGGGGGAACTCAGCCCCAGCATTTT. Variable domain in full (rest from reference TRBV5-6 and TRBJ1-5): DAGVTQSPTHLIKTRGQQVTLRCSPKSGHDTVSWYQQALGQGPQFIFQYYEEEERQRGNFPDRFSGHQFPNYSSELNVNALLLGDSALYLCASSLGGTQPQHFGDGTRLSIL.

J is TRBJ1-2 and V is TRBV30; 11 bases map to TRBD1. The CDR3 has 18 amino acids. Trimming cost V 0 bases and J 0 bases; bases outside gene matches: 9. Per germline, CDR1 GTSNPN and CDR2 SVGIG (reference sequence). DNA for the CDR3: TGTGCCTGGAGTGTACAAGGGACAGGGGGGCGGACTAACTATGGCTACACCTTC. Amino acids: CAWSVQGTGGRTNYGYTF. The variable domain in full, completed from reference TRBV30 and TRBJ1-2, reads SQTIHQWPATLVQPVGSPLSLECTVEGTSNPNLYWYRQAAGRGLQLLFYSVGIGQISSEVPQNLSASRPQDRQFILSSKKLLLSDSGFYLCAWSVQGTGGRTNYGYTFGSGTRLTVV.

The chain is built from TRBV10-3 and TRBJ2-6; TRBD1 agrees at 8 bases. Germline V gene lookup returns CDR1 ENHRY and CDR2 SYGVKD. V dropped 4 bases and J dropped 2; count of bases not matched to a gene: 10. CDR3 size: 18 residues. For the CDR3, the DNA is TGTGCCATCAGTGGAACAGGGGGATCGAAGGCTGGGGCCAACGTCCTGACTTTC. Translation: CAISGTGGSKAGANVLTF.

The chain carries TRBV6-1 and TRBJ2-2, with D uncertain. CDR1 MNHNS and CDR2 SASEGT come from the germline V gene. Trimming took 10 bases from V and 1 from J, leaving 10 bases between them. The CDR3 totals 13 residues. The DNA for the CDR3 is TGTGCCACCTCAGCAAAGAACACCGGGGAGCTGTTTTTT. This gives the protein CATSAKNTGELFF.